The 2 T cell receptor beta chains presented below share a single source sample, sequenced in a study of neoadjuvant anti-PD-1 for oral cavity cancer. Assay: immunoSEQ multiplex PCR; the TCRdb copy retains only in-frame clones and omits some. This sample carries tens of thousands of clones, 38% of them seen once, and the ten largest clones take about 16%. As to time point: after neoadjuvant nivolumab, at surgical resection. The sequences come from tumor tissue, collected after nivolumab (anti-PD-1) treatment. The source is a person aged 40 to 85 with oral cavity squamous cell carcinoma.

This rearrangement joins TRBV7-3 to TRBJ2-5, with 7 bases identical to TRBD1. The V and J ends lost 5 bases and 2 bases, in that order; junction bases with no gene match: 5. There are 14 residues in the CDR3. From germline, CDR1 is SGHTA and CDR2 FQGTGA. Here the CDR3 DNA reads TGTGCCAGCAGCACAGGGACAGCTCAAGAGACCCAGTACTTC. This gives the protein CASSTGTAQETQYF.

This clone appeared a few times. The chain combines TRBV4-1 with TRBJ1-2, with D possibly matching TRBD1 (6 bases). The CDR3 has 16 amino acids. The germline V gene has CDR1 MGHRA and CDR2 YSYEKL. Trimming cost V 2 bases and J 8 bases, with 21 bases left between them. The CDR3 spells CASSQPDRRMAGGYTF. CDR3 in DNA: TGCGCCAGCAGCCAACCAGACAGGCGAATGGCGGGGGGCTACACCTTC.